This entry lists 4 T cell receptor beta chains sequenced from one sample in a study of blood T cell repertoires in COVID-19. TCRdb's copy holds only in-frame clones and misses some; the assay was immunoSEQ multiplex PCR. The sample has 200,000 to 300,000 clones, about 83% seen once. The specimen sequenced was peripheral blood. These receptors all come from a woman between 35 and 50 years old who had recovered from COVID-19.

The V call is TRBV5-4, the J call TRBJ2-1; 10 nucleotides line up with TRBD2. J lost 1 base, V lost 1 base, and 2 bases had no gene match. The germline CDR1 and CDR2 sequences are SGHNT and YYREEE (reference sequence). The CDR3 runs 16 residues. The CDR3 protein is CASSLQRGGSYNEQFF. The CDR3 DNA follows: TGTGCCAGCAGCTTGCAGCGGGGGGGGTCCTACAATGAGCAGTTCTTC.

The rearrangement links TRBV7-9 to TRBJ2-1, with TRBD2 identical over 9 bases. The CDR3 runs 16 residues. Germline CDR1 is SEHNR and CDR2 is FQNEAQ (reference sequence). Trimming at V came to 1 base and at J to 4 bases, leaving 5 bases not matched to a gene. CDR3 in amino acids: CASSLGSSGGYNEQFF. The CDR3 region has the DNA TGTGCCAGCAGCTTAGGTAGTAGCGGGGGATACAATGAGCAGTTCTTC.

The V gene is TRBV28, the J gene TRBJ1-1, with D possibly TRBD1 on 6 matching bases. CDR3 length: 13 residues. Per germline, CDR1 MDHEN and CDR2 SYDVKM. The germline V and J ends were trimmed by 9 bases and 0 bases, with 11 bases remaining between them. The CDR3, as DNA: TGTGCCAGTACGCCAGGGGTGAACACTGAAGCTTTCTTT. As protein: CASTPGVNTEAFF.

V gene TRBV3-1 (or the pseudogene TRBV3-2) combines with J gene TRBJ1-2; D possibly corresponds to TRBD1 (6 bases). Germline V gives CDR1 LGHDT, CDR2 YNNKEL (reference sequence). The V end lost 1 base, the J end lost 13 bases, and 13 bases lay between the germline ends. The CDR3 has 12 amino acids. This chain's CDR3 is CASSQVEAGATF. For the CDR3, the DNA is TGTGCCAGCAGCCAAGTGGAGGCAGGGGCCACCTTC.